The 21 T cell receptor beta chains in this list originate from one sample, sequenced in a study of vaccination effects on CD4 cells after COVID-19. Using viral peptide pools, the ViraFEST assay grew out antigen-specific CD4+ T cells prior to sequencing. A roughly ten-day culture period preceded the isolation of CD4+ T cells. Each person got two doses of an mRNA SARS-CoV-2 vaccine, BNT162b2 or mRNA-1273. These receptors have no known antigen. Sequenced by immunoSEQ multiplex PCR; TCRdb stores in-frame clones only, minus some. The sample lists about 22,000 clones; 72% were seen once. Specimen: CD4+ T cells from PBMCs cultured with HCoV-NL63 spike peptides, collected after COVID-19 vaccination. The receptor source for this set is a human donor who received a COVID-19 vaccine.

This clone was counted between two and nine times. J is TRBJ2-7 and V is TRBV7-9; D uncertain. CDR3 size: 13 residues. Germline V gene lookup returns CDR1 SEHNR and CDR2 FQNEAQ (reference sequence). V lost 7 bases to trimming and J lost 3 bases, with 13 bases between them. CDR3: CASIDPFYYEQYF. The CDR3 DNA reads TGTGCCAGCATCGACCCATTTTACTACGAGCAGTACTTC.

The CDR3 nucleotides read TGTGCCAGCAGTTTATCCAGGGAAGCTTTCTTT. This gives the protein CASSLSREAFF. The chain couples TRBV12-3 or TRBV12-4 to TRBJ1-1; D remains ambiguous. The CDR3 is 11 amino acids. Trimming stripped 2 bases from V and 8 bases from J, with 6 bases between.

The rearrangement joins TRBV6-5 to TRBJ2-3; the match to TRBD1 covers 7 bases. V was clipped by 9 bases and J by 3 bases; unmatched bases: 12. Per germline, CDR1 MNHEY and CDR2 SVGAGI. This CDR3 is built from 15 residues. CDR3 coding DNA: TGTGCCAGGTTACAGGGGATAGACGAGACAGATACGCAGTATTTT. Protein product: CARLQGIDETDTQYF.

This clone has just one count. The CDR3, as DNA: TGCAGTGCTGTCGATGGCTACACCTTC. Protein: CSAVDGYTF. This chain uses TRBV20-1 with TRBJ1-2; unclear D gene. The CDR3 sequence is 9 residues long. With 5 bases removed from V and 6 bases from J, the gap between germline ends came to 4 bases. Germline CDR1 DFQATT, CDR2 SNEGSKA (reference sequence).

The gene calls are TRBV19 and TRBJ2-7; 7 bases map to TRBD1. This CDR3 region has 14 residues. From germline, CDR1 is LNHDA and CDR2 SQIVND (reference sequence). V lost 7 bases, J lost 3 bases, and 9 bases stayed unmatched. This CDR3 reads CASKGRDSYYEQYF. The CDR3 nucleotides are TGTGCCAGTAAGGGCCGGGACAGCTACTACGAGCAGTACTTC. Variable domain in full (rest from reference TRBV19 and TRBJ2-7): DGGITQSPKYLFRKEGQNVTLSCEQNLNHDAMYWYRQDPGQGLRLIYYSQIVNDFQKGDIAEGYSVSREKKESFPLTVTSAQKNPTAFYLCASKGRDSYYEQYFGPGTRLTVT.

V is TRBV15 and J is TRBJ2-3; 7 nucleotides agree with TRBD1. In germline, CDR1 is LNHNV, CDR2 YYDKDF (reference sequence). The J segment lost 2 bases and the V segment lost 5 bases, leaving 4 bases of the junction unmatched. This CDR3 is built from 14 residues. CDR3 sequence reads: CATSFDRATDTQYF. The CDR3 DNA sequence: TGTGCCACCAGCTTTGACAGGGCCACAGATACGCAGTATTTT.

This clone was seen only a few times. In DNA form, the CDR3 reads TGTGCCAGCAGTTTGACGGACAGGGGATACGAGCAGTACTTC. Protein sequence: CASSLTDRGYEQYF. The genes are TRBV11-2 and TRBJ2-7, with TRBD1 matching over 9 bases. With V trimmed by 6 bases and J by 4 bases, 7 bases remained unmatched. Looked up from germline, CDR1 is SGHAT and CDR2 is FQNNGV. This CDR3 region has 14 residues.

The chain employs TRBV4-1 and TRBJ2-1, with 7 bases fitting TRBD2. This CDR3 region has 19 residues. The trim removed 0 bases at V and 0 bases at J, leaving 11 bases unmatched. Germline-derived CDR1 and CDR2 are MGHRA and YSYEKL. The CDR3 DNA reads TGCGCCAGCAGCCAAGAACTGGGAGCGGGGCTGACCTCCTACAATGAGCAGTTCTTC. It yields the protein CASSQELGAGLTSYNEQFF.

The genes are TRBV11-3 and TRBJ2-1; tentative D call: TRBD2 (6 bases). This CDR3 is 14 amino acids long. V shed 3 bases and J shed 6 bases, with 12 bases lying between them. CDR1 and CDR2 (germline): SGHNT, YENEEA. The CDR3 spells CASSFGEVGNEQFF. The CDR3 DNA is TGTGCCAGCAGCTTCGGGGAGGTAGGCAATGAGCAGTTCTTC.

This clone has a single count. This sequence joins TRBV4-2 and TRBJ1-1; tentatively, D is TRBD1 (6 bases). V shed 3 bases and J shed 5 bases, with 13 bases lying between them. The CDR3 covers 14 residues. Germline lookup yields CDR1 LGHNA and CDR2 YNFKEQ. CDR3 nucleotide sequence: TGTGCCAGCAGCCATCTACAGGGCGTGACTGAAGCTTTCTTT. Encoded protein: CASSHLQGVTEAFF.

This clone was observed a handful of times. The rearrangement uses TRBV2 and TRBJ2-5, with D possibly being TRBD2 (5 bases). The V gene's germline CDR1 is SNHLY and CDR2 FYNNEI. The CDR3 loop spans 14 amino acids. V was clipped by 6 bases and J by 3 bases, with 14 bases between them. In nucleotides, the CDR3 is TGTGCCAGCAGAGCCGGGCTAGCCGAAGAGACCCAGTACTTC. The encoded protein is CASRAGLAEETQYF.

The V call is TRBV10-3, the J call TRBJ2-2; a possible D gene is TRBD2 (5 bases). The CDR3 sequence is 12 residues long. Deletions cut 8 bases from V and 4 bases from J, with 8 bases between. In germline, CDR1 is ENHRY, CDR2 SYGVKD. The DNA of the CDR3 is TGTGCCATCGGCGGGCCCACCGGGGAGCTGTTTTTT. This gives the protein CAIGGPTGELFF.

This clone has a handful of counts. This chain connects TRBV15 to TRBJ1-6; D not certain. Trimming took 1 base from V and 9 from J, leaving 10 bases between them. The CDR3 consists of 14 residues. The germline gives CDR1 LNHNV, CDR2 YYDKDF (reference sequence). The CDR3 protein is CATSRVHGSSPLHF. The CDR3 DNA reads TGTGCCACCAGCAGAGTTCACGGGAGTTCACCCCTCCACTTT.

This chain links TRBV18 with TRBJ1-6; D unresolved. V lost 0 bases to trimming and J lost 7 bases, with 7 bases between them. This CDR3 contains 14 residues. Germline V gene sequence: CDR1 KGHSH, CDR2 LQKENI. CDR3 sequence: CASSPPLGNSPLHF. DNA for the CDR3: TGTGCCAGCTCACCACCCTTAGGCAATTCACCCCTCCACTTT.

The chain couples TRBV12-3 or TRBV12-4 to TRBJ2-7, with TRBD1 matching 9 bases. V gave up 5 bases and J gave up 4 bases; unmatched junction bases: 3. The CDR3 is made up of 13 amino acids. CDR3 loop: CASSVGTGYEQYF. As DNA, the CDR3 is TGTGCCAGCAGTGTAGGGACAGGGTACGAGCAGTACTTC.

The J gene is TRBJ1-2, the V gene TRBV30; maybe TRBD1 (5 bases). The CDR3 contains 15 residues. In germline, CDR1 is GTSNPN, CDR2 SVGIG (reference sequence). Trimming stripped 5 bases from V and 0 bases from J, with 16 bases between. The DNA of the CDR3 is TGTGCCTGGGCGGGAACAGGCGCAGCTAACTATGGCTACACCTTC. It yields the protein CAWAGTGAANYGYTF.

The rearrangement uses TRBV2 and TRBJ1-1; no clear D. Trimming took 2 bases from V and 2 from J, leaving 6 bases between them. Germline CDR1 SNHLY, CDR2 FYNNEI. The CDR3 consists of 13 residues. Here the CDR3 reads CASSELFNTEAFF. CDR3 sequence (DNA): TGTGCCAGCAGTGAACTCTTCAACACTGAAGCTTTCTTT.

The chain is built from TRBV18 and TRBJ1-1; possibly TRBD1 for D (5 bases). This CDR3 spans 15 amino acids. The V and J ends lost 1 base and 1 base respectively, with 10 bases between them. In germline, CDR1 is KGHSH, CDR2 LQKENI. The DNA of the CDR3 is TGTGCCAGCTCACCACTCCAGGGAGCGAACACTGAAGCTTTCTTT. Translating it yields CASSPLQGANTEAFF.

The gene calls are TRBV12-5 and TRBJ2-2, with D possibly being TRBD1 or TRBD2 (6 bases each). The CDR3 length is 17 residues. Germline V gene lookup returns CDR1 LGHNT and CDR2 FRNRAP. The V end was cut by 2 bases, the J end by 7 bases, with 20 bases between. This CDR3 reads CASGLSGASQRVGELFF. CDR3 bases: TGTGCTAGTGGTTTGTCGGGGGCATCGCAACGGGTCGGGGAGCTGTTTTTT.

The chain combines TRBV5-1 with TRBJ2-2; D gene ambiguous. V was shortened by 1 base and J by 4 bases, with 11 bases between the two germline ends. The CDR3 covers 15 residues. Germline CDR1 and CDR2: SGHRS and YFSETQ. As DNA, the CDR3 is TGCGCCAGCAGCTTGTCGGACGGCACCACCGGGGAGCTGTTTTTT. This codes for CASSLSDGTTGELFF.

This chain links TRBV19 with TRBJ2-2, with TRBD2 matching over 15 bases. The CDR3 totals 17 residues. J lost 4 bases, V lost 9 bases, and 9 bases had no gene match. Per germline, CDR1 LNHDA and CDR2 SQIVND (reference sequence). DNA of the CDR3: TGTGCCAGCTTAGGACTAGCGGGAGGGCCGGGCACCGGGGAGCTGTTTTTT. Translation: CASLGLAGGPGTGELFF.